Each of the 22 T cell receptor beta chains below was sequenced from the same sample in a study of molecular identifiers for immune sequencing clone quantification. From the PCR reads, TCRdb called clonotypes with MiXCR, one entry per CDR3 protein. The table includes 460,000 or so distinct CDR3 sequences, under 30% detected once. Sequencing input: naive CD8+ T cells from blood, with Jurkat cell RNA spiked in. The subset: FACS-sorted CD8+CD4-CCR7+CD45RA+ naive T cells. The source is a human donor in good health. Some libraries in this study had Jurkat cell RNA spiked in.

This sequence joins TRBV2 and TRBJ2-5; 12 positions match TRBD2. This CDR3 spans 15 amino acids. V was pared by 3 bases and J by 1 base, with 0 bases of the junction left unmatched. CDR1 SNHLY and CDR2 FYNNEI come from the germline V gene. The CDR3 nucleotides are TGTGCCAGCAGTGAGACTAGCGGGGGCCAAGAGACCCAGTACTTC. It is translated as CASSETSGGQETQYF. The full variable domain, rest sourced from reference TRBV2 and TRBJ2-5, is EPEVTQTPSHQVTQMGQEVILRCVPISNHLYFYWYRQILGQKVEFLVSFYNNEISEKSEIFDDQFSVERPDGSNFTLKIRSTKLEDSAMYFCASSETSGGQETQYFGPGTRLLVL.

The rearrangement links TRBV27 to TRBJ1-1; weak D call: TRBD1 (5 bases). This CDR3 region has 14 residues. V shed 1 base and J shed 4 bases, with 10 bases lying between them. Germline V gene lookup returns CDR1 MNHEY and CDR2 SMNVEV (reference sequence). In nucleotides, the CDR3 is TGTGCCAGCAGTTTATTGGCAGGGAGCACTGAAGCTTTCTTT. Translated: CASSLLAGSTEAFF.

This clonotype was observed a few times. The V and J genes are TRBV12-3 or TRBV12-4 and TRBJ2-2, with 7 bases identical to TRBD1. The CDR3 length is 16 residues. The ends lost 6 bases at V and 4 bases at J; junction bases unmatched: 11. Written as DNA, the CDR3 is TGTGCCAGCAGCACTTCGGACAGGCACTCCACCGGGGAGCTGTTTTTT. It codes for CASSTSDRHSTGELFF.

A few counts support this clonotype. The chain is built from TRBV12-3 or TRBV12-4 and TRBJ2-7; D is unresolved. CDR3 size: 17 residues. V was cut by 3 bases and J by 2 bases, with 20 bases left in between. The CDR3 DNA sequence: TGTGCCAGCAGTTTCGGGCAGCCCAGCCGAGTGCCCTACGAGCAGTACTTC. This encodes CASSFGQPSRVPYEQYF.

The V and J genes are TRBV28 and TRBJ2-7, with D perhaps matching TRBD1 (6 bases). Germline CDR1 and CDR2: MDHEN and SYDVKM. The CDR3 loop spans 13 amino acids. The V gene lost 6 bases and the J gene lost 3 bases, with 12 bases spanning the gap. The CDR3 here is CASSYYRDYEQYF. DNA of the CDR3: TGTGCCAGCAGCTACTACAGGGACTACGAGCAGTACTTC.

Ten or more counts support this clonotype. The CDR3 spells CASSRSAREETQYF. The DNA for the CDR3 is TGTGCCAGCAGCCGGTCAGCCAGGGAAGAGACCCAGTACTTC. The rearrangement links TRBV2 to TRBJ2-5, with D possibly being TRBD1 (5 bases). V gave up 6 bases and J gave up 3 bases, with 14 bases separating them. CDR1 is SNHLY, CDR2 FYNNEI, per germline. This CDR3 is built from 14 residues.

CDR3 DNA: TGTGCCAGCCGCCACGACGGACAGGGGCTAGGAGAGACCCAGTACTTC. Translating gives CASRHDGQGLGETQYF. This chain connects TRBV5-6 to TRBJ2-5; 9 bases line up with TRBD1. V lost 7 bases to trimming and J lost 4 bases; unmatched junction nucleotides: 14. Germline CDR1 reads SGHDT; CDR2 reads YYEEEE. The CDR3 totals 16 residues. The full variable domain, rest sourced from reference TRBV5-6 and TRBJ2-5, is DAGVTQSPTHLIKTRGQQVTLRCSPKSGHDTVSWYQQALGQGPQFIFQYYEEEERQRGNFPDRFSGHQFPNYSSELNVNALLLGDSALYLCASRHDGQGLGETQYFGPGTRLLVL.

This clonotype was seen ten or more times. V and J are TRBV7-9 and TRBJ2-5, with D possibly matching TRBD2 (6 bases). Trimming removed 3 bases from V and 1 base from J, with 18 bases in between. The CDR3 sequence is 17 residues long. CDR1 is SEHNR, CDR2 FQNEAQ, per germline (reference sequence). The CDR3 loop is CASSFFRSGVFQETQYF. DNA for the CDR3: TGTGCCAGCAGCTTCTTCCGTAGCGGAGTATTCCAAGAGACCCAGTACTTC.

The chain is built from TRBV4-3 and TRBJ2-7; D is possibly TRBD1 (6 bases). The CDR3 is 15 residues long. Trimming removed 1 base from V and 4 bases from J, with 14 bases in between. Germline V gives CDR1 LGHNA, CDR2 YSLEER. As DNA, the CDR3 is TGCGCCAGCAGCCAAGCGGCAGGGGTGAATTACGAGCAGTACTTC. Translating it yields CASSQAAGVNYEQYF.

Notes on this clonotype: This may stem from a read error, because a much larger clone lies one nucleotide away. The chain links TRBV19 to TRBJ1-5; D not resolved. CDR1 is LNHDA and CDR2 is SQIVND in the germline V gene (reference sequence). The CDR3 sequence is 12 residues long. The CDR3 DNA is TGTGCCAGTAGTATGGGTAATCAGCCCCGGCATTTT. It is translated as CASSMGNQPRHF.

Of note for this clonotype: A read error may be the cause here, since a much bigger clone is one base away. The CDR3 region has the DNA TGTGCCAGCAGCTCCCTCGTGGGTGGCGCAGACATTCAGTACTTC. Translating it yields CASSSLVGGADIQYF. The chain is built from TRBV5-6 and TRBJ2-4; D unresolved. V lost 3 bases, J lost 8 bases, and 18 bases lay in between. The germline V gene encodes CDR1 SGHDT and CDR2 YYEEEE. This CDR3 contains 15 residues.

The chain recombines TRBV19 with TRBJ2-1; 7 bases fit TRBD1. Germline V gene data show CDR1 as LNHDA and CDR2 as SQIVND (reference sequence). After removal of 5 bases from V and 3 bases from J, the junction contained 10 bases not matched to a gene. The length of the CDR3 is 16 residues. CDR3 region: CASSPRDRDYYNEQFF. CDR3 DNA sequence: TGTGCCAGTAGTCCGAGGGACAGAGACTACTACAATGAGCAGTTCTTC.

This clonotype was seen at least ten times. V is TRBV5-4 and J is TRBJ2-3; 13 positions agree with TRBD2. The germline V gene encodes CDR1 SGHNT and CDR2 YYREEE (reference sequence). CDR3 length equals 18 residues. Trimming cost V 0 bases and J 2 bases; bases outside gene matches: 6. The CDR3 loop reads CASSLAGLAGFYTDTQYF. CDR3 sequence (DNA): TGTGCCAGCAGCTTGGCGGGACTAGCGGGGTTCTACACAGATACGCAGTATTTT.

As to this clonotype: The junction differs from germline at one of its ends, possibly a read error. The CDR3 DNA reads as TGTGCCAGCAGTTTATTTGGGGACCAAGAGCCCCAGTACTTC. Amino acid sequence: CASSLFGDQEPQYF. The gene calls are TRBV27 and TRBJ2-5; TRBD1 or TRBD2 may be the D gene (5 bases each). Germline lookup yields CDR1 MNHEY and CDR2 SMNVEV (reference sequence). The CDR3 has 14 residues.

This clonotype was counted between two and nine times. The chain recombines TRBV6-5 with TRBJ2-7, with TRBD1 identical over 7 bases. This CDR3 is 15 amino acids long. With 6 bases clipped from V and 0 bases from J, the junction kept 8 bases outside the gene matches. Germline CDR1 reads MNHEY; CDR2 reads SVGAGI. As DNA, the CDR3 is TGTGCCAGCAGCTGGACCCGGGACAGCTCCTACGAGCAGTACTTC. This gives the protein CASSWTRDSSYEQYF.

This clonotype was counted a few times. V and J are TRBV4-3 and TRBJ2-5; D gene ambiguous. Deletions cut 0 bases from V and 2 bases from J, with 7 bases between. CDR1 and CDR2 (germline): LGHNA, YSLEER. This CDR3 contains 14 residues. This CDR3 is CASSQETYQETQYF. CDR3 coding DNA: TGCGCCAGCAGCCAAGAAACTTATCAAGAGACCCAGTACTTC.

Turning to this clonotype: The conserved final phenylalanine or tryptophan is absent from the CDR3, which likely points to a read error. The chain couples TRBV12-5 to TRBJ2-7; TRBD1 agrees at 8 bases. This CDR3 spans 13 amino acids. CDR1 is LGHNT, CDR2 FRNRAP, per germline. The CDR3 spells CANGPDRAYEQYL. The CDR3 DNA sequence: TGTGCTAATGGTCCGGACAGGGCCTACGAGCAGTACCTC.

This clonotype has a count of ten or more. This sequence joins TRBV13 and TRBJ2-3, with D perhaps given as TRBD1 or TRBD2 (5 bases each). Per germline, CDR1 PRHDT and CDR2 FYEKMQ (reference sequence). V shed 2 bases and J shed 2 bases, with 11 bases lying between them. This CDR3 has 15 residues. Written as DNA, the CDR3 is TGTGCCAGCAGCTTACAATTAGGGACCACAGATACGCAGTATTTT. The encoded protein is CASSLQLGTTDTQYF.

The CDR3 DNA follows: TGCAGTGCTACGGCCCCGGGACTAGCGGGAGGCTACGAGCAGTACTTC. Its translation is CSATAPGLAGGYEQYF. V and J are TRBV20-1 and TRBJ2-7; 15 bases map to TRBD2. Trimming removed 4 bases from V and 3 bases from J; junction bases left unmatched: 7. The CDR3 totals 16 residues. CDR1 is DFQATT and CDR2 is SNEGSKA in the germline V gene (reference sequence).

This clonotype was seen many times. V usage is TRBV9 and J usage is TRBJ1-1; weak D call: TRBD1 (5 bases). This CDR3 is 15 amino acids long. CDR1 and CDR2 (germline): SGDLS, YYNGEE. Trimming shortened V by 4 bases and J by 3 bases, and 16 bases separated the two germline ends. CDR3 sequence: CASSRNMDMDTEAFF. CDR3 nucleotide sequence: TGTGCCAGCAGCAGAAATATGGACATGGACACTGAAGCTTTCTTT.

At least ten counts were recorded for this clonotype. In DNA, the CDR3 is TGTGCCAGCAGCCCCCGGGCTACCAACACTGAAGCTTTCTTT. Translated: CASSPRATNTEAFF. This rearrangement joins TRBV7-9 to TRBJ1-1, with D unresolved. This CDR3 comprises 14 residues. Germline V gene data show CDR1 as SEHNR and CDR2 as FQNEAQ (reference sequence). V was cut by 5 bases and J by 2 bases, with 12 bases left in between.

As to this clonotype: The junction does not match germline at one end; this may be a read error. The chain recombines TRBV7-3 with TRBJ2-3; D could derive from TRBD1 or TRBD2 (5 bases each). Germline CDR1 is SGHTA and CDR2 is FQGTGA. The CDR3 covers 15 residues. DNA of the CDR3: TGTGCCAGCAGCGCTATCGGGGCTAGCACAGATACGCGGTATTTT. Protein sequence: CASSAIGASTDTRYF.